Below, one T cell receptor (beta chain) is given with its context. This specimen belongs to a study of cytomegalovirus exposure and HLA in healthy donors. V lost 2 bases, J lost 7 bases, and 9 bases lay in between. CDR3 length: 13 amino acids. Per the germline V gene, CDR1 is KGHSH and CDR2 is LQKENI. PCR was performed using 60 Vbeta and 13 Jbeta primers. The assay was immunoSEQ multiplex PCR, and TCRdb's table has in-frame clones only and misses some. This table has roughly 150,000 clones, around 81% appearing once. This chain joins TRBV18 and TRBJ1-5, with D tentatively TRBD1 (5 bases). The sequenced sample consisted of PBMCs. This TCR came from a woman in her forties in good health and CMV-seronegative. CDR3 in DNA: TGTGCCAGCTCACCAACGGGGGTCCAGCCCCAGCATTTT. Protein product: CASSPTGVQPQHF.